Here is one TCR beta chain with its context. Its antigen remains unknown. Treatment specified: around 19 received Ad26.COV2.S at low or high dose, single or two shots; about 5 received placebo; per-sample allocation not given. Day 63 following the first vaccine or placebo injection was when the samples were taken. Donor was an adult aged 18-55 years in Boston. These data come from a study of Ad26.COV2.S vaccination and SARS-CoV-2 variants. Study information: Within the COV1001 Ad26.COV2.S trial arm, the donor was enrolled. Ad26.COV2.S was injected intramuscularly once or twice, 56 days apart. Notes on the study in general: The placebo group had lower spike-specific TCR breadth than the vaccine recipients did.

Sequencing was performed with immunoSEQ multiplex PCR; in TCRdb, only in-frame clones are kept and a portion is missing. Here the sample spans roughly 400,000 clones, about 88% being singletons. This specimen consisted of peripheral blood, obtained in a trial of Ad26.COV2.S vaccine versus placebo. The receptor was isolated from a person between 18 and 65 years old who received the Ad26.COV2.S COVID-19 vaccine or a placebo.

The CDR3 DNA is TGTGCCAGCAGCGTAGATGCCAGCGACTACGAGCAGTACTTC. Translating it yields CASSVDASDYEQYF. The chain carries TRBV9 and TRBJ2-7; D not resolved. Germline V gene data show CDR1 as SGDLS and CDR2 as YYNGEE. Trimming shortened V by 0 bases and J by 3 bases, and 10 bases separated the two germline ends. The CDR3 runs to 14 residues.